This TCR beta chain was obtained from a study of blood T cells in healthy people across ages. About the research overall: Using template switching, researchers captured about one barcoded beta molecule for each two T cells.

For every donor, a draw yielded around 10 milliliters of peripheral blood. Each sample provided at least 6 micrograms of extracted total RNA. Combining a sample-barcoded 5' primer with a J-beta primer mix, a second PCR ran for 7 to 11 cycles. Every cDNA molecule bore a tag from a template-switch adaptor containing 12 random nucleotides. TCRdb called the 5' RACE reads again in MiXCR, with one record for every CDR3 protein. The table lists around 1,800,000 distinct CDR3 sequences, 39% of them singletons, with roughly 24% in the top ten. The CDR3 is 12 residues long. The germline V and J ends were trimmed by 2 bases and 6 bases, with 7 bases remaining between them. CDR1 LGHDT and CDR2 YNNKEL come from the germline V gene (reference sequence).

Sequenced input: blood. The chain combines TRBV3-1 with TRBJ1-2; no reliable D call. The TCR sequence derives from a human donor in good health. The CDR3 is CASSQRPHGYTF. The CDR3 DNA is TGTGCCAGCAGCCAACGCCCCCATGGCTACACCTTC.